A selection of T cell receptor beta chains follows, all from one sample in a study of yellow fever vaccine responses in identical twins. TCRdb independently ran MiXCR on the RT-PCR reads; one entry per CDR3 protein. Seen here are about 11,000 distinct CDR3 sequences, 70% to 85% observed once, and the top ten hold under 7.5%. Sequences were derived from T cells from blood (PBMCs), unsorted or a sorted subset (not recorded which), sampled before or after yellow fever vaccination (not recorded which). The receptors were sampled from a woman aged 18-29 years who received the yellow fever vaccine. The CDR3 runs from the conserved cysteine through the conserved F or W. Fields, in order: J gene, V gene, D gene, clone size, CDR3 DNA, CDR3 protein. D genes are given only for firm matches. Expanded clones get a size class; other rows say once, few or many, or leave the size out.

J: TRBJ2-1; V: TRBV2; D: TRBD2; size: -; DNA: TGTGCCATTCTGGCGGGAGTTAGCGTCGATGAGCAGTTCTTC; CDR3: CAILAGVSVDEQFF
J: TRBJ2-1; V: TRBV12-3/TRBV12-4; D: -; size: -; DNA: TGTGCCAGCAGCCTTGAATCCTACAATGAGCAGTTCTTC; CDR3: CASSLESYNEQFF
J: TRBJ1-1; V: TRBV5-1; D: -; size: once; DNA: TGCGCCAGCAGCTTGTCCCAAGGTGGGGGGACTGAAGCTTTCTTT; CDR3: CASSLSQGGGTEAFF
J: TRBJ2-7; V: TRBV11-1; D: -; size: -; DNA: TGTGCCAGCAGCTTAGGGAAGCGGGTGAGCGAGCAGTACTTC; CDR3: CASSLGKRVSEQYF
J: TRBJ1-2; V: TRBV10-3; D: -; size: -; DNA: TGTGCCATCAGTGAGTCAAGTGGGGGTAACTATGGCTACACCTTC; CDR3: CAISESSGGNYGYTF
J: TRBJ2-1; V: TRBV7-6; D: TRBD2; size: -; DNA: TGTGCCAGCAGCCTACTAGCGAAGTCCTACAATGAGCAGTTCTTC; CDR3: CASSLLAKSYNEQFF
J: TRBJ2-1; V: TRBV29-1; D: -; size: few; DNA: TGCAGCGTTGGGACCGAGAGCTCCTACAATGAGCAGTTCTTC; CDR3: CSVGTESSYNEQFF
J: TRBJ1-4; V: TRBV4-1; D: -; size: -; DNA: TGCGCCAGCAGCCATTCAGCGACTAATGAAAAACTGTTTTTT; CDR3: CASSHSATNEKLFF
J: TRBJ1-1; V: TRBV9; D: -; size: few; DNA: TGTGCCAGCAGCGCGGGAGGAAAGACCCTTGTGGCAGCTTTCTTT; CDR3: CASSAGGKTLVAAFF
J: TRBJ1-6; V: TRBV11-3; D: -; size: -; DNA: TGTGCCATCCGGAAGGTTGATAATTCACCCCTCCACTTT; CDR3: CAIRKVDNSPLHF
J: TRBJ1-2; V: TRBV6-2/TRBV6-3; D: -; size: few; DNA: TGTGCCAGCAGTTACGAGCGAGGTGGCTACACCTTC; CDR3: CASSYERGGYTF